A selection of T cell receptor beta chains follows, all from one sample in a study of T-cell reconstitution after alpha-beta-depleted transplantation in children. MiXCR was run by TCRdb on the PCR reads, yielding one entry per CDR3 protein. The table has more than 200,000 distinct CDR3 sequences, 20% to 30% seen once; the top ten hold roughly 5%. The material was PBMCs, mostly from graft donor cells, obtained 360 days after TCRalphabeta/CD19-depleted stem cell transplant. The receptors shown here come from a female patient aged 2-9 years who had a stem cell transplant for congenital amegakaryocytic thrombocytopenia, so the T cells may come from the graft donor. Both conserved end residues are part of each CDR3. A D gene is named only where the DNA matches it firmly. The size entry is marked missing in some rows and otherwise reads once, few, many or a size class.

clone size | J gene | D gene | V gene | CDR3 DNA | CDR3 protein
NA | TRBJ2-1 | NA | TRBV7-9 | TGTGCCAGCAGCTTTGGGGGAGCCTGGAGGGATGAGCAGTTCTTC | CASSFGGAWRDEQFF
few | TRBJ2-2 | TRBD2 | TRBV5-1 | TGCGCCAGCAGCTTGAGACCTAGCGGCGGGGAGCTGTTTTTT | CASSLRPSGGELFF
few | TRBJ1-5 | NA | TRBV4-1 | TGCGCCAGCAGCCAAGGTTTGGGGCAGGGGCCTCAGCCCCAGCATTTT | CASSQGLGQGPQPQHF
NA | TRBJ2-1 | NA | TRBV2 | TGTGCCATTCCGCGAGGGGATGAGCAGTTCTTC | CAIPRGDEQFF
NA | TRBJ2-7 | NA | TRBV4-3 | TGCGCCAGCAGCCAAGATCCGTTCGGGAACTACGAGCAGTACTTC | CASSQDPFGNYEQYF
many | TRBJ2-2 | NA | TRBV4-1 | TGCGCCAGCAGCCGGGGGGGCAGCGGGGAGCTGTTTTTT | CASSRGGSGELFF
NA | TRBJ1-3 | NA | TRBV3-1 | TGTGCCAGCGGGGCAGACACCATATATTTT | CASGADTIYF
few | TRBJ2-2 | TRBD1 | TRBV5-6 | TGTGCCAGCAGCTGGAACAGGGGGCGTATCGGGGAGCTGTTTTTT | CASSWNRGRIGELFF
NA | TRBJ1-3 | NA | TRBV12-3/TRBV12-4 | TGTGCCAGCAGTGCCCGGACAGTCATGGGGAACACCATATATTTT | CASSARTVMGNTIYF
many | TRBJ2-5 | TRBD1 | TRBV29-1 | TGCAGCCTACGGGACAGACAAGAGACCCAGTACTTC | CSLRDRQETQYF
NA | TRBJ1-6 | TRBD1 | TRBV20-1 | TGCAGTGCTAGAACGGGACAGAATAATTCACCCCTCCACTTT | CSARTGQNNSPLHF
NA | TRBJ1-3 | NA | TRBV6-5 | TGTGCCAGCAGTTACTCGTGGCCAAGCGAGACTGGAAACACCATATATTTT | CASSYSWPSETGNTIYF
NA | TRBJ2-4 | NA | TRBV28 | TGTGCCAGCAGTCCTACCCGGGGGCTTGGGTCGGTCAAAAACATTCAGTACTTC | CASSPTRGLGSVKNIQYF
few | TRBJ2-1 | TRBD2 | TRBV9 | TGTGCCAGCAGCCCCGAAGGGACTAGCTACAATGAGCAGTTCTTC | CASSPEGTSYNEQFF